Ten or more counts support the clone carrying this T cell receptor beta chain. This CDR3 is built from 17 residues. Per the germline V gene, CDR1 is SGHVS and CDR2 is FNYEAQ. The trim removed 2 bases at V and 2 bases at J, leaving 4 bases unmatched. The data belong to a study of identical twins. MiXCR, applied by TCRdb to the 5' RACE reads, yields one record per CDR3 protein. The top ten hold less than 6.5% of the sample, which has 200,000 to 300,000 distinct CDR3 sequences, approximately 8% seen once. This sample was shared with a second study, whose subject was yellow fever vaccine responses in identical twins.

The chain links TRBV7-6 to TRBJ2-1, with 12 bases fitting TRBD2. This sequence was found in a woman younger than 30 in good health. The sample taken for sequencing was CD8+ T cells sorted from blood. The CDR3 DNA reads as TGTGCCAGCAGCTTATTCGGGACTAGCGGGCCCTACAATGAGCAGTTCTTC. It specifies CASSLFGTSGPYNEQFF.